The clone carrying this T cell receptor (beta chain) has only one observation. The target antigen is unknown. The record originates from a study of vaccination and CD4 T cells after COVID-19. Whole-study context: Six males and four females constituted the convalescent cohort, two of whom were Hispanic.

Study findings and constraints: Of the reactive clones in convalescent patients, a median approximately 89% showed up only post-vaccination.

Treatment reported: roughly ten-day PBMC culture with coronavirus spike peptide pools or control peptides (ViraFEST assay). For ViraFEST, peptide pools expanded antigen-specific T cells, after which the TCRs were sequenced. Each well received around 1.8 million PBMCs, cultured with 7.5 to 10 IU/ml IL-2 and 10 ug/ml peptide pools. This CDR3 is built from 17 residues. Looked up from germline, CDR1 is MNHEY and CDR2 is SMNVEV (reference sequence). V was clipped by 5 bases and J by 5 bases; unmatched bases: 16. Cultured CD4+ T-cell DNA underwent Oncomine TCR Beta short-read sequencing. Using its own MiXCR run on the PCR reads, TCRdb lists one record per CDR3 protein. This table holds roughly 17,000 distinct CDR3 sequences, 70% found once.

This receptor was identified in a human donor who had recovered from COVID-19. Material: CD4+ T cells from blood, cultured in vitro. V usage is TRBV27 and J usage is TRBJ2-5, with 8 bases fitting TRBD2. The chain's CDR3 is CASSPRTSPLGAETQYF. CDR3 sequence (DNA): TGTGCCAGCAGTCCGAGGACTAGCCCCTTGGGGGCGGAGACCCAGTACTTC.